The sample holds one count of the clone carrying this TCR beta chain. Its target is unknown. A much larger clone lies a single base off, so this may be a read error. The data belong to a study of T-cell reconstitution after alpha-beta-depleted transplantation in children. Findings and caveats of the study: From surviving recipient T cells and thymic progenitors came the high day-60 TCRbeta diversity observed in some patients.

The library targeted TCRbeta and was prepared with unique molecular identifiers. Using its own MiXCR run on the PCR reads, TCRdb lists one record per CDR3 protein. The sample includes around 250,000 distinct CDR3 sequences, roughly 7.7% of them seen just once. The CDR3 runs 16 residues. Specimen: PBMCs, mostly from graft donor cells, collected 180 days after TCRalphabeta/CD19-depleted stem cell transplant. The chain recombines TRBV1 with TRBJ1-5. TRBV1 is deemed a pseudogene. This receptor was taken from a male patient between 5 and 17 years old who had a stem cell transplant for acute lymphoblastic leukemia, so the T cells may come from the graft donor. The CDR3 loop reads CTSSHDGDYSNQPQHF. CDR3 DNA sequence: TGCACCAGCAGCCATGATGGAGATTATAGCAATCAGCCCCAGCATTTT.